These 20 T cell receptor beta chains came from one sample sequenced in a study of read filtering for tumor transcriptome and immune sequencing. The library was built from roughly 400 ng RNA with molecular barcoded adaptors for alpha/delta and beta/gamma chains. TCRdb re-analysed the reads in MiXCR, keeping a single row per CDR3 protein. Here the sample spans roughly 130,000 distinct CDR3 sequences, over 10% being singletons. The sample was a population of CD138-negative cells sorted from bone marrow. These receptor sequences come from a donor aged 40 or older with multiple myeloma.

This clonotype came up many times. This chain connects TRBV9 to TRBJ2-7; D may correspond to TRBD1 or TRBD2 (5 bases each). The germline gives CDR1 SGDLS, CDR2 YYNGEE. Trimming took off 0 bases at V and 7 bases at J, with 17 bases between the two ends. This CDR3 has 15 amino acids. The DNA for the CDR3 is TGTGCCAGCAGCGTAGCTACGGGGCCCGGCGGGGAGCAGTACTTC. Encoded protein: CASSVATGPGGEQYF. The full variable domain, rest sourced from reference TRBV9 and TRBJ2-7, is DSGVTQTPKHLITATGQRVTLRCSPRSGDLSVYWYQQSLDQGLQFLIQYYNGEERAKGNILERFSAQQFPDLHSELNLSSLELGDSALYFCASSVATGPGGEQYFGPGTRLTVT.

The table lists this clonotype with many counts. The rearrangement uses TRBV7-2 and TRBJ1-5; D unresolved. In germline, CDR1 is SGHTA, CDR2 FQGNSA. V lost 3 bases, J lost 1 base, and 10 bases lay in between. The CDR3 is made up of 15 amino acids. This CDR3 reads CASSFTSSSNQPQHF. The CDR3 nucleotides are TGTGCCAGCAGCTTTACTTCTTCCAGCAATCAGCCCCAGCATTTT. The entire variable domain, with the rest obtained from reference TRBV7-2 and TRBJ1-5, is as follows: GAGVSQSPSNKVTEKGKDVELRCDPISGHTALYWYRQSLGQGLEFLIYFQGNSAPDKSGLPSDRFSAERTGGSVSTLTIQRTQQEDSAVYLCASSFTSSSNQPQHFGDGTRLSIL.

The chain uses TRBV15 and TRBJ2-5; D remains ambiguous. The CDR3 has 14 residues. Germline values: CDR1 LNHNV, CDR2 YYDKDF (reference sequence). Trimming removed 0 bases at V and 3 bases at J, with 8 bases between. The chain's CDR3 is CATSRDRAEETQYF. The CDR3 DNA reads as TGTGCCACCAGCAGAGATCGGGCCGAAGAGACCCAGTACTTC.

This chain uses TRBV5-1 with TRBJ2-2, with D possibly called TRBD1 or TRBD2 (5 bases each). The CDR3 is made up of 16 amino acids. Germline V gene data show CDR1 as SGHRS and CDR2 as YFSETQ. V was cut by 0 bases and J by 6 bases, with 15 bases left in between. The CDR3 DNA follows: TGCGCCAGCAGCTTGGTGCAGGGCCCGCGGGCCGGGGAGCTGTTTTTT. This gives the protein CASSLVQGPRAGELFF.

This clonotype came up many times. This chain connects TRBV6-1 to TRBJ2-7; unclear D gene. The V and J ends lost 6 bases and 9 bases respectively, with 9 bases between them. CDR3 length: 10 residues. The germline gives CDR1 MNHNS, CDR2 SASEGT. CDR3 sequence (DNA): TGTGCCAGCAGACGGAACTGGCAGTACTTC. This codes for CASRRNWQYF.

This clonotype has at least ten counts. This chain joins TRBV4-2 and TRBJ1-5; 7 bases map to TRBD1. CDR1 LGHNA and CDR2 YNFKEQ come from the germline V gene. This CDR3 is 15 amino acids long. The V gene end was trimmed by 4 bases and the J gene end by 7 bases; junction bases not matched to a gene: 10. CDR3 coding DNA: TGTGCCAGCAGCCGAGAGACAGGGAGAGGCCAGCCCCAGCATTTT. This codes for CASSRETGRGQPQHF.

This clonotype came up many times. The CDR3 protein is CASSLAPSSYEQYF. The DNA for the CDR3 is TGTGCCAGCAGCTTGGCTCCAAGCTCCTACGAGCAGTACTTC. This rearrangement joins TRBV7-2 to TRBJ2-7; D is unclear. CDR3 length: 14 amino acids. Looked up from germline, CDR1 is SGHTA and CDR2 is FQGNSA. V lost 3 bases to trimming and J lost 0 bases, with 9 bases between them.

This clonotype showed up many times. This chain uses TRBV20-1 with TRBJ2-5, with 11 positions matching TRBD1. In germline, CDR1 is DFQATT, CDR2 SNEGSKA (reference sequence). This CDR3 contains 18 residues. V was pared by 6 bases and J by 1 base, with 16 bases of the junction left unmatched. The CDR3 reads CSARTGQGAALAQETQYF. The CDR3 nucleotides read TGCAGTGCGAGAACTGGACAGGGGGCCGCGTTGGCCCAAGAGACCCAGTACTTC.

This clonotype was detected many times. The chain has TRBV11-3 and TRBJ2-1; TRBD1 might be the D (5 bases). Germline values: CDR1 SGHNT, CDR2 YENEEA. There are 13 residues in the CDR3. Trimming shortened V by 5 bases and J by 9 bases, and 14 bases separated the two germline ends. CDR3 sequence (DNA): TGTGCCAGCAGCCTCGTGGGGCGGCGTGAGCAGTTCTTC. Translating gives CASSLVGRREQFF.

In this sample, this clonotype turned up many times. V is TRBV20-1 and J is TRBJ2-5; tentative D call: TRBD1 (5 bases). The CDR3 sequence is 14 residues long. The V and J ends lost 5 bases and 1 base respectively, with 14 bases between them. The germline CDR1 and CDR2 sequences are DFQATT and SNEGSKA (reference sequence). Written as DNA, the CDR3 is TGCAGTGCTCCAATGCCAGGGATCCAAGAGACCCAGTACTTC. Translated: CSAPMPGIQETQYF.

Only a few counts were recorded for this clonotype. The V call is TRBV25-1, the J call TRBJ1-3; D call uncertain. This CDR3 contains 12 residues. Per germline, CDR1 MGHDK and CDR2 SYGVNS. The V end lost 4 bases, the J end lost 9 bases, and 10 bases lay between the germline ends. CDR3: CASSGGIGTIYF. The CDR3 nucleotides are TGTGCCAGCAGTGGGGGTATTGGCACCATATATTTT.

Turning to this clonotype: A much larger clonotype is one base distant, so this may be a read error. Given the absence of the conserved phenylalanine or tryptophan at the CDR3 end, a read error is likely. The J gene is TRBJ1-5, the V gene TRBV28; D not resolved. The CDR3 is 11 residues long. Germline CDR1 is MDHEN and CDR2 is SYDVKM. With 5 bases removed from V and 3 bases from J, the gap between germline ends came to 2 bases. The CDR3 DNA reads TGTGCCAGCAGTCCCAATCAGCCCCAGCATTCT. Translating it yields CASSPNQPQHS.

This clonotype was counted many times. The chain recombines TRBV29-1 with TRBJ1-2; D gene unclear. The CDR3 totals 14 residues. CDR1 is SQVTM, CDR2 ANQGSEA, per germline. V was trimmed by 0 bases and J by 0 bases, leaving 8 bases between them. CDR3 sequence reads: CSVEDPGPNYGYTF. CDR3 DNA sequence: TGCAGCGTTGAAGATCCAGGTCCTAACTATGGCTACACCTTC. The full variable domain, rest sourced from reference TRBV29-1 and TRBJ1-2, is SAVISQKPSRDICQRGTSLTIQCQVDSQVTMMFWYRQQPGQSLTLIATANQGSEATYESGFVIDKFPISRPNLTFSTLTVSNMSPEDSSIYLCSVEDPGPNYGYTFGSGTRLTVV.

At least ten counts were recorded for this clonotype. V gene TRBV2 combines with J gene TRBJ1-5; D not certain. V was trimmed by 8 bases and J by 4 bases, leaving 15 bases between them. This CDR3 contains 14 residues. Germline V gene data show CDR1 as SNHLY and CDR2 as FYNNEI. DNA for the CDR3: TGTGCCAGCCTCGGTTGGGAAGCTAATCAGCCCCAGCATTTT. This codes for CASLGWEANQPQHF.

For this clonotype: Possible read error: a much larger clone is one base away. The chain is built from TRBV24-1 and TRBJ2-3, with D hard to call. The V gene's germline CDR1 is KGHDR and CDR2 SFDVKD. Trimming took 3 bases from V and 2 from J, leaving 11 bases between them. The CDR3 runs 15 residues. The CDR3 region is CATSDPGRITDTQYF. CDR3 coding DNA: TGTGCCACCAGTGATCCGGGTCGAATCACAGATACGCAGTATTTT.

This clonotype was seen repeatedly, ten times or more. DNA for the CDR3: TGCAGTGCTAGAGAGTGGGGGGGCGATACCGTAGAGACCCAGTACTTC. Residues: CSAREWGGDTVETQYF. The chain recombines TRBV20-1 with TRBJ2-5; tentatively, D is TRBD2 (7 bases). The CDR3 has 16 amino acids. Germline loops: CDR1 DFQATT, CDR2 SNEGSKA (reference sequence). Trimming cost V 0 bases and J 4 bases, with 18 bases left between them.

This clonotype was picked up many times. V usage is TRBV20-1 and J usage is TRBJ2-2; 10 bases map to TRBD2. V was clipped by 0 bases and J by 0 bases; unmatched bases: 1. Germline V gene sequence: CDR1 DFQATT, CDR2 SNEGSKA (reference sequence). The CDR3 is 16 amino acids. The CDR3 reads CSARDSGGTNTGELFF. CDR3 nucleotide sequence: TGCAGTGCTAGAGATAGCGGGGGGACGAACACCGGGGAGCTGTTTTTT.

This clonotype was seen ten or more times. This rearrangement joins TRBV12-3 or TRBV12-4 to TRBJ2-1, with 11 bases aligning to TRBD2. There are 16 residues in the CDR3. The trim removed 3 bases at V and 6 bases at J, leaving 7 bases unmatched. The CDR3 sequence: CASSFPGLAGTNEQFF. The CDR3 DNA is TGTGCCAGCAGTTTCCCCGGACTAGCGGGTACCAATGAGCAGTTCTTC.

This chain uses TRBV11-2 with TRBJ2-7; D ambiguous. This CDR3 contains 12 residues. Trimming removed 4 bases from V and 6 bases from J, with 10 bases in between. The germline CDR1 and CDR2 sequences are SGHAT and FQNNGV. In DNA form, the CDR3 reads TGTGCCAGCAGCTCCGGCCTCGGCGAGCAGTACTTC. It translates to CASSSGLGEQYF. The entire variable domain, with the rest obtained from reference TRBV11-2 and TRBJ2-7, is as follows: EAGVAQSPRYKIIEKRQSVAFWCNPISGHATLYWYQQILGQGPKLLIQFQNNGVVDDSQLPKDRFSAERLKGVDSTLKIQPAKLEDSAVYLCASSSGLGEQYFGPGTRLTVT.

Worth noting for this clonotype: Possible read error: a much larger clone is one base away. This chain joins TRBV10-2 and TRBJ2-7; no clear D. V was clipped by 3 bases and J by 2 bases, with 14 bases between them. This CDR3 comprises 15 residues. CDR1 and CDR2 from the germline V gene are WSHSY and SAAADI. The CDR3 DNA reads as TGCGCCAGCAGTGAATCTCCGGCAGGTCCCTACGAGCAGTACTTC. Amino acids: CASSESPAGPYEQYF.